These 22 T cell receptor beta chains originate from one sample sequenced in a study of T cell repertoires in cytomegalovirus infection. One entry per CDR3 protein results from TCRdb running MiXCR on the reads. This sample has approximately 700,000 distinct CDR3 sequences; approximately 40% occur once, and the top ten carry about 2.8%. Sequencing was done on a sample of PBMCs. These receptors were collected from a human donor in good health (CMV status not recorded). Some clones in this sample may be carry-over from other donors' samples.

This clonotype was counted a few times. Compared with germline, one end of the junction differs, possibly owing to a read error. The chain couples TRBV7-7 to TRBJ2-2; either TRBD1 or TRBD2 may fit D (5 bases each). This CDR3 is 14 amino acids long. Looked up from germline, CDR1 is SSHAT and CDR2 is FNYEAQ (reference sequence). CDR3 amino acids: CASSLARGTGELFF. The CDR3, as DNA: TGTGCTAGCAGCTTAGCGAGGGGCACCGGGGAGCTGTTTTTT.

This chain joins TRBV12-3 or TRBV12-4 and TRBJ2-3; TRBD1 matches 7 bases. Trimming cost V 6 bases and J 0 bases; bases outside gene matches: 9. The CDR3 sequence is 16 residues long. CDR3 loop: CASRGAGGKSTDTQYF. CDR3 bases: TGTGCCAGCAGAGGAGCAGGGGGAAAAAGCACAGATACGCAGTATTTT.

V and J are TRBV20-1 and TRBJ2-3, with D unclear. The CDR3 extends over 15 amino acids. V gave up 0 bases and J gave up 2 bases, with 12 bases separating them. The germline CDR1 and CDR2 sequences are DFQATT and SNEGSKA (reference sequence). The chain's CDR3 is CSARDWAYPTDTQYF. As DNA, the CDR3 is TGCAGTGCTAGAGATTGGGCTTACCCCACAGATACGCAGTATTTT.

The chain links TRBV27 to TRBJ2-3; 8 bases are a match to TRBD2. The CDR3 runs to 16 residues. The V gene's germline CDR1 is MNHEY and CDR2 SMNVEV (reference sequence). J gave up 6 bases and V 8 bases, and 16 bases lay outside the gene matches. The CDR3 sequence: CASRRSSERERDTQYF. CDR3 nucleotide sequence: TGTGCCAGCCGTCGCAGTTCGGAGCGGGAGCGGGATACGCAGTATTTT.

This clonotype was counted only a few times. V usage is TRBV5-6 and J usage is TRBJ1-4; D is undetermined. The germline V gene has CDR1 SGHDT and CDR2 YYEEEE. Trimming cost V 3 bases and J 0 bases, with 9 bases left between them. This CDR3 contains 15 residues. DNA for the CDR3: TGTGCCAGCAGCTCCGCCGGGGCAACTAATGAAAAACTGTTTTTT. This encodes CASSSAGATNEKLFF. The full variable domain, completed using reference TRBV5-6 and TRBJ1-4, is DAGVTQSPTHLIKTRGQQVTLRCSPKSGHDTVSWYQQALGQGPQFIFQYYEEEERQRGNFPDRFSGHQFPNYSSELNVNALLLGDSALYLCASSSAGATNEKLFFGSGTQLSVL.

V is TRBV20-1 and J is TRBJ2-7; D call uncertain. The CDR3 contains 13 residues. Per the germline V gene, CDR1 is DFQATT and CDR2 is SNEGSKA (reference sequence). V was trimmed by 0 bases and J by 3 bases, leaving 9 bases between them. CDR3 loop: CSARDDPSYEQYF. The CDR3 nucleotides read TGCAGTGCTAGAGATGACCCCAGCTACGAGCAGTACTTC.

The chain has TRBV24-1 and TRBJ2-1; D not certain. Trimming removed 7 bases from V and 11 bases from J, with 2 bases in between. Germline assignment: CDR1 KGHDR and CDR2 SFDVKD. The CDR3 runs to 8 residues. CDR3 loop: CATSKQFF. The CDR3 coding sequence is TGTGCCACCAGCAAGCAGTTCTTC.

The chain has TRBV7-9 and TRBJ2-1; maybe TRBD2 (6 bases). V was cut by 5 bases and J by 7 bases, with 15 bases left in between. The germline V gene encodes CDR1 SEHNR and CDR2 FQNEAQ (reference sequence). CDR3 length: 14 residues. CDR3 region: CASSRGTPSNEQFF. For the CDR3, the DNA is TGTGCCAGCAGCCGGGGGACTCCCTCAAATGAGCAGTTCTTC.

This clonotype appeared a few times. The chain couples TRBV7-9 to TRBJ2-1; 8 bases are shared with TRBD1. V lost 4 bases and J lost 5; bases outside the gene matches: 4. Germline V gives CDR1 SEHNR, CDR2 FQNEAQ (reference sequence). The CDR3 covers 14 residues. CDR3 sequence (DNA): TGTGCCAGCAGCTCGTTGGACAGGGACAATGAGCAGTTCTTC. Translating it yields CASSSLDRDNEQFF.

The chain combines TRBV6-1 with TRBJ2-7; 8 positions match TRBD1. With V trimmed by 1 base and J by 4 bases, 12 bases remained unmatched. CDR1 and CDR2 from the germline V gene are MNHNS and SASEGT. The length of the CDR3 is 17 residues. CDR3 sequence: CASSEGTGSSQRYEQYF. CDR3 coding DNA: TGTGCCAGCAGTGAAGGGACAGGGAGCAGCCAGCGGTACGAGCAGTACTTC.

As regards this clonotype: The conserved phenylalanine or tryptophan is not found at the CDR3 terminus, so this likely reflects a read error. The V call is TRBV12-3 or TRBV12-4, the J call TRBJ1-1, with a tentative D call TRBD1 (6 bases). This CDR3 comprises 17 residues. V lost 7 bases and J 5 bases, leaving 26 bases between the germline ends. CDR3 in DNA: TGTGCCAGCACTCCAAGAAGGGGGGCGGGGTCGTGGACTGAAGCTTTCTTA. It codes for CASTPRRGAGSWTEAFL.

In its sample, this clonotype was seen a few times. V gene TRBV20-1 combines with J gene TRBJ2-5; a possible D gene is TRBD2 (6 bases). The CDR3 loop spans 12 amino acids. V dropped 3 bases and J dropped 5 bases, with 10 bases sitting between them. Germline assignment: CDR1 DFQATT and CDR2 SNEGSKA (reference sequence). CDR3 DNA: TGCAGTGCTAGTCGGAGGGTTGAGACCCAGTACTTC. As protein: CSASRRVETQYF.

Here the CDR3 reads CASSTKGDNEQFF. The CDR3 bases are TGTGCCAGCAGCACCAAGGGGGACAATGAGCAGTTCTTC. The rearrangement joins TRBV7-2 to TRBJ2-1; D possibly corresponds to TRBD1 (6 bases). The V end was cut by 5 bases, the J end by 5 bases, with 10 bases between. Germline assignment: CDR1 SGHTA and CDR2 FQGNSA. The CDR3 runs to 13 residues.

The chain combines TRBV3-1 with TRBJ2-1, with 16 bases identical to TRBD2. The length of the CDR3 is 17 residues. The ends lost 6 bases at V and 2 bases at J; junction bases unmatched: 4. Germline V gene lookup returns CDR1 LGHDT and CDR2 YNNKEL (reference sequence). The CDR3 sequence is CASSQGTSGRAYNEQFF. In nucleotides, the CDR3 is TGTGCCAGCAGTCAGGGGACTAGCGGGAGGGCCTACAATGAGCAGTTCTTC.

This chain joins TRBV6-5 and TRBJ2-7; D may be TRBD1 or TRBD2 (6 bases each). CDR1 is MNHEY, CDR2 SVGAGI, per germline. V was cut by 5 bases and J by 7 bases, with 15 bases left in between. This CDR3 has 13 amino acids. CDR3 in DNA: TGTGCCAGCAGTGAACGGAGGGGGTATGAGCAGTACTTC. This translates into CASSERRGYEQYF.

The chain employs TRBV7-9 and TRBJ1-1, with D uncertain. V lost 1 base and J 3 bases, leaving 12 bases between the germline ends. In germline, CDR1 is SEHNR, CDR2 FQNEAQ (reference sequence). The CDR3 spans 15 residues. CDR3 in DNA: TGTGCCAGCAGCTTAGATCCGAGTTGGGACACTGAAGCTTTCTTT. Protein: CASSLDPSWDTEAFF.

This clonotype was counted only a few times. The V and J genes are TRBV10-3 and TRBJ2-7; D call uncertain. Germline CDR1 is ENHRY and CDR2 is SYGVKD. V shed 0 bases and J shed 7 bases, with 16 bases lying between them. The CDR3 runs to 15 residues. CDR3 loop: CAISESKQQVPEQYF. In DNA form, the CDR3 reads TGTGCCATCAGTGAGTCGAAGCAGCAGGTACCGGAGCAGTACTTC.

This rearrangement joins TRBV24-1 to TRBJ2-7, with TRBD1 matching 10 bases. Losses at the gene ends were 4 bases for V and 5 bases for J; bases not matched to a gene: 19. Germline CDR1 and CDR2: KGHDR and SFDVKD. The CDR3 is 19 amino acids. The CDR3 protein is CATSDAPGQGPSSRHEQYF. CDR3 sequence (DNA): TGTGCCACCAGTGACGCTCCGGGACAGGGGCCTTCGTCTCGGCACGAGCAGTACTTC.

This clonotype was found a few times. CDR3 loop: CSARDYTYSNQPQHF. The CDR3 coding sequence is TGCAGTGCTAGAGATTATACCTATAGCAATCAGCCCCAGCATTTT. This chain uses TRBV20-1 with TRBJ1-5; D uncertain. Looked up from germline, CDR1 is DFQATT and CDR2 is SNEGSKA (reference sequence). The CDR3 totals 15 residues. V dropped 0 bases and J dropped 0 bases, with 9 bases sitting between them.

As concerns this clonotype: A much larger clone differs by one base, so this may be a read error. The chain combines TRBV7-8 with TRBJ2-1, with 7 bases identical to TRBD2. This CDR3 has 17 amino acids. Germline V gene lookup returns CDR1 SGHVS and CDR2 FQNEAQ. CDR3 protein: CASSLGWASGGKNDQFF. The CDR3 DNA is TGTGCCAGCAGCTTAGGGTGGGCGTCGGGAGGAAAGAATGATCAGTTCTTC.

This clonotype has only a few counts. The rearrangement joins TRBV27 to TRBJ2-1; no clear D. CDR1 is MNHEY, CDR2 SMNVEV, per germline (reference sequence). The V and J ends lost 1 base and 2 bases respectively, with 3 bases between them. The CDR3 has 13 residues. The CDR3 is CASSLFPYNEQFF. The CDR3 nucleotides read TGTGCCAGCAGTTTATTTCCCTACAATGAGCAGTTCTTC.

This clonotype has at least ten counts. The V and J genes are TRBV7-8 and TRBJ1-5; TRBD1 might be the D (5 bases). The CDR3 totals 13 residues. CDR1 SGHVS and CDR2 FQNEAQ come from the germline V gene. V lost 5 bases and J lost 5, with 10 bases in between. The CDR3: CASSPGTYQPQHF. The CDR3, as DNA: TGTGCCAGCAGCCCCGGGACCTATCAGCCCCAGCATTTT.